This T cell receptor (beta chain) was recovered during a study of molecular identifiers for immune sequencing clone quantification. Study observations and caveats: Clones that had above 20 RNA copies took up over 99% of effector molecules but under 1% in naive cells.

For naive CD8 T cells, sorting used the CD8+CD4-CCR7+CD45RA+ phenotype. TCRdb reanalysed the PCR reads using MiXCR and keeps one entry per CDR3 protein. The table lists about half a million distinct CDR3 sequences, about a fifth of them singletons. The V end was cut by 3 bases, the J end by 7 bases, with 13 bases between. The CDR3 is made up of 13 amino acids. The germline gives CDR1 SNHLY, CDR2 FYNNEI. In its sample, this clonotype was seen many times. As yet, its antigen is unknown. The V call is TRBV2, the J call TRBJ2-7; D is unclear. Sequencing was done on a sample of naive CD8+ T cells from blood, with Jurkat cell RNA spiked in. Specified subset: FACS-sorted CD8+CD4-CCR7+CD45RA+ naive T cells. The receptor was isolated from a human donor in good health. Some libraries in this study had Jurkat cell RNA spiked in. This chain's CDR3 is CASSEFSSPEQYF. CDR3 in DNA: TGTGCCAGCAGTGAGTTTAGTTCGCCAGAGCAGTACTTC.